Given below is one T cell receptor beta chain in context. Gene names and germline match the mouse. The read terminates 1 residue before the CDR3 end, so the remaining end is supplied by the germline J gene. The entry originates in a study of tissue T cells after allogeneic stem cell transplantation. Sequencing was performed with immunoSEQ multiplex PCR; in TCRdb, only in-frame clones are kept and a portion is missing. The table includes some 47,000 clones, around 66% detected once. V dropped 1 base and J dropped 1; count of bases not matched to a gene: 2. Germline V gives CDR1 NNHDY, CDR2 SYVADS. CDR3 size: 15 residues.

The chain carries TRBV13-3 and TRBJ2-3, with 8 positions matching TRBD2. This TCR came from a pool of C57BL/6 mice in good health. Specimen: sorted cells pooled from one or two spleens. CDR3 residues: CASSDRGGGAETLYF. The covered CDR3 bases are TGTGCCAGCAGTGATCGGGGGGGCGGTGCAGAAACGCTGTAT.